These T cell receptor beta chains were read from a single sample in a study of technical replicates of blood from several donors. TCRdb's table, derived via immunoSEQ multiplex PCR, lists solely in-frame clones and lacks some. The sample lists about 100,000 clones, approximately 94% seen once, with approximately 0.22% in the top ten. Sample: T cells isolated from PBMCs. These receptors came from a human donor in good health. Each CDR3 is given with its conserved first and last residue. D genes are given only for firm matches. Only some rows state a clone size, as once, few, many or a class for expanded clones.

j_call: TRBJ2-1
d_call: TRBD2
clone_size: .
v_call: TRBV6-6
cdr3_nt: TGTGCCAGCAGTTCTTTTGGGGGAGGGAGCTACAATGAGCAGTTCTTC
cdr3_aa: CASSSFGGGSYNEQFF

j_call: TRBJ2-2
d_call: .
clone_size: .
v_call: TRBV5-8
cdr3_nt: TGTGCCAGCAGCTTGGGCGGGTTCGGGGAGCTGTTTTTT
cdr3_aa: CASSLGGFGELFF

j_call: TRBJ2-1
d_call: TRBD2
clone_size: .
v_call: TRBV28
cdr3_nt: TGTGCCAGCAGTCCTACCGGGACTAGCGGGACGTTCTCCTACAATGAGCAGTTCTTC
cdr3_aa: CASSPTGTSGTFSYNEQFF

j_call: TRBJ1-2
d_call: .
clone_size: .
v_call: TRBV11-2
cdr3_nt: TGTGCCAGCAGCGGGGGAGGTTTTAAGAACTATGGCTACACCTTC
cdr3_aa: CASSGGGFKNYGYTF

j_call: TRBJ2-7
d_call: TRBD1
clone_size: .
v_call: TRBV6-6
cdr3_nt: TGTGCCAGCAGTAACACAGGGGGGCGGTACGAGCAGTACTTC
cdr3_aa: CASSNTGGRYEQYF

j_call: TRBJ2-5
d_call: TRBD2
clone_size: few
v_call: TRBV18
cdr3_nt: TGTGCCAGCTCACCCACTAGCGGGTTAGAGACCCAGTACTTC
cdr3_aa: CASSPTSGLETQYF

j_call: TRBJ1-2
d_call: .
clone_size: .
v_call: TRBV9
cdr3_nt: TGTGCCAGCAGCGTAGCAGAGGGCGCTAACTATGGCTACACCTTC
cdr3_aa: CASSVAEGANYGYTF

j_call: TRBJ2-6
d_call: .
clone_size: .
v_call: TRBV18
cdr3_nt: TGTGCCAGCTCACCACTCGAGGGCTCTGGGGCCAACGTCCTGACTTTC
cdr3_aa: CASSPLEGSGANVLTF

j_call: TRBJ1-5
d_call: TRBD1
clone_size: once
v_call: TRBV11-1
cdr3_nt: TGTGCCAGCAGCCTGACAGGGGACAATCAGCCCCAGCATTTT
cdr3_aa: CASSLTGDNQPQHF

j_call: TRBJ1-1
d_call: .
clone_size: once
v_call: TRBV19
cdr3_nt: TGTGCCAGTAGTATAGATCTTAACACTGAAGCTTTCTTT
cdr3_aa: CASSIDLNTEAFF